Listed here are 27 T cell receptor beta chains from one sample, sequenced in a study of CD4 T cell repertoires in COVID-19. CFSE-labeled cells were stimulated with autologous monocytes plus recombinant SARS-CoV-2 spike or nucleoprotein. What these receptors recognize is not known. Repertoires were generated with immunoSEQ multiplex PCR, while TCRdb's copy carries only in-frame clones and drops some. The data hold approximately 670 clones, with around a quarter observed a single time. Sequencing used central memory CD4+ T cells, cultured in vitro, obtained after recovery from COVID-19. Every receptor here comes from a human donor who had COVID-19.

Sample share makes this clone medium-sized (0.01 to 0.1%). This chain links TRBV5-1 with TRBJ2-7; tentatively, D is TRBD1 or TRBD2 (5 bases each). Germline assignment: CDR1 SGHRS and CDR2 YFSETQ. This CDR3 has 15 residues. Trimming removed 2 bases at V and 3 bases at J, with 15 bases between. The CDR3 DNA sequence: TGCGCCAGCAGCTTTACCGGGACGGGAAGCTACGAGCAGTACTTC. Protein: CASSFTGTGSYEQYF.

The chain uses TRBV6-2 or TRBV6-3 and TRBJ1-1; 7 bases agree with TRBD1. The CDR3 runs to 15 residues. Germline lookup yields CDR1 MNHEY and CDR2 SVGEGT. V gave up 5 bases and J gave up 3 bases; unmatched junction bases: 9. The CDR3 DNA follows: TGTGCCAGCAGTACCGGCCAGGGGGGTTACACTGAAGCTTTCTTT. This gives the protein CASSTGQGGYTEAFF.

In its sample, this clone is medium-sized (0.01 to 0.1%). The chain has TRBV6-2 or TRBV6-3 and TRBJ2-5; 7 bases are a match to TRBD2. The CDR3 runs to 15 residues. After removal of 2 bases from V and 5 bases from J, the junction contained 8 bases not matched to a gene. Germline V gene lookup returns CDR1 MNHEY and CDR2 SVGEGT. Written as DNA, the CDR3 is TGTGCCAGCAGTTACGGGGGAGGGCCCGGGGAGACCCAGTACTTC. It codes for CASSYGGGPGETQYF.

This chain connects TRBV19 to TRBJ2-7; possibly TRBD1 for D (5 bases). The germline gives CDR1 LNHDA, CDR2 SQIVND (reference sequence). The CDR3 sequence is 14 residues long. V was pared by 6 bases and J by 3 bases, with 15 bases between. The CDR3 sequence: CASSKTETHYEQYF. CDR3 coding DNA: TGTGCCAGTAGCAAGACAGAAACCCACTACGAGCAGTACTTC. Filled out from reference TRBV19 and TRBJ2-7, the complete variable domain reads DGGITQSPKYLFRKEGQNVTLSCEQNLNHDAMYWYRQDPGQGLRLIYYSQIVNDFQKGDIAEGYSVSREKKESFPLTVTSAQKNPTAFYLCASSKTETHYEQYFGPGTRLTVT.

Sample share makes this clone medium-sized. The chain is built from TRBV7-3 and TRBJ2-3; 7 nucleotides line up with TRBD2. The CDR3 loop spans 14 amino acids. Looked up from germline, CDR1 is SGHTA and CDR2 is FQGTGA. Germline trimming cut 7 bases from V and 6 bases from J; bases unmatched to any gene: 10. CDR3 sequence (DNA): TGTGCCAGCACTAGCGGAGGGGCCAAGGATACGCAGTATTTT. Residues: CASTSGGAKDTQYF.

The V gene is TRBV15, the J gene TRBJ2-1; the D gene is possibly TRBD1 (5 bases). Germline V CDR1 and CDR2: LNHNV, YYDKDF (reference sequence). This CDR3 has 14 amino acids. V was clipped by 3 bases and J by 4 bases, with 10 bases between them. CDR3: CATSRGTGYNEQFF. As DNA, the CDR3 is TGTGCCACCAGCAGGGGTACAGGATACAATGAGCAGTTCTTC.

This clone is classed as hyperexpanded. The V call is TRBV7-3, the J call TRBJ2-1, with 8 bases lining up with TRBD2. Trimming took 5 bases from V and 2 from J; bases not matched to a gene: 8. The CDR3 has 16 residues. Germline CDR1 is SGHTA and CDR2 is FQGTGA. The chain's CDR3 is CASSLVGTSTYNEQFF. The CDR3 nucleotides are TGTGCCAGCAGCCTCGTCGGGACTAGTACCTACAATGAGCAGTTCTTC.

By share, this clone ranks as medium-sized. The chain is built from TRBV19 and TRBJ1-4; possible D gene TRBD1, 5 bases. V was trimmed by 7 bases and J by 0 bases, leaving 12 bases between them. The CDR3 totals 15 residues. Germline-derived CDR1 and CDR2 are LNHDA and SQIVND (reference sequence). CDR3: CASKPPGPTNEKLFF. As DNA, the CDR3 is TGTGCCAGTAAACCCCCGGGACCAACTAATGAAAAACTGTTTTTT.

This clone was counted between two and nine times. The chain has TRBV19 and TRBJ1-2; TRBD1 is a possible D gene (5 bases). The germline V gene has CDR1 LNHDA and CDR2 SQIVND (reference sequence). The CDR3 contains 12 residues. Trimming pared 7 bases from V and 8 bases from J, leaving 14 bases between. CDR3 nucleotide sequence: TGTGCCAGTAAACCGCAGGGAGGCGGCTACACCTTC. It yields the protein CASKPQGGGYTF.

The gene calls are TRBV7-2 and TRBJ1-1; D perhaps matches TRBD1 (6 bases). This CDR3 contains 15 residues. Germline V gene data show CDR1 as SGHTA and CDR2 as FQGNSA. The V end was cut by 1 base, the J end by 4 bases, with 13 bases between. CDR3 loop: CASSLVAGELTEAFF. CDR3 sequence (DNA): TGTGCCAGCAGCTTAGTTGCAGGGGAACTCACTGAAGCTTTCTTT.

This clone is large in the sample. In DNA, the CDR3 is TGTGCCAGCAAGGAACAGGGGGCGGAATTGGAAAAACTGTTTTTT. It is translated as CASKEQGAELEKLFF. The rearrangement uses TRBV7-2 and TRBJ1-4; 9 bases agree with TRBD1. Unmatched junction bases numbered 11, after V lost 7 bases and J lost 8 bases. Germline V gives CDR1 SGHTA, CDR2 FQGNSA. The CDR3 length is 15 residues.

The V call is TRBV7-9, the J call TRBJ2-5; 8 nucleotides agree with TRBD2. The CDR3 totals 15 residues. After removal of 3 bases from V and 5 bases from J, the junction contained 8 bases not matched to a gene. The germline V gene has CDR1 SEHNR and CDR2 FQNEAQ (reference sequence). CDR3 sequence reads: CASSLSTGGPETQYF. In DNA form, the CDR3 reads TGTGCCAGCAGCTTGTCGACGGGAGGGCCGGAGACCCAGTACTTC.

By share, this clone counts as large. The chain links TRBV19 to TRBJ1-2; 10 bases align to TRBD1. This CDR3 spans 17 amino acids. Germline CDR1 and CDR2: LNHDA and SQIVND (reference sequence). V was clipped by 0 bases and J by 8 bases; unmatched bases: 12. The DNA of the CDR3 is TGTGCCAGTAGTATAGATTATCGGACAGGGGGAAGGTTAGGCTACACCTTC. It codes for CASSIDYRTGGRLGYTF.

The table lists this clone with a count of one. J is TRBJ2-7 and V is TRBV6-2 or TRBV6-3; D remains ambiguous. From germline, CDR1 is MNHEY and CDR2 SVGEGT. The CDR3 spans 13 residues. V lost 7 bases to trimming and J lost 1 base, with 11 bases between them. The CDR3 nucleotides are TGTGCCAGCATCCCCCGCGGATCCTACGAGCAGTACTTC. Protein product: CASIPRGSYEQYF.

By its share, this clone is large. The chain uses TRBV5-1 and TRBJ2-7, with 11 bases fitting TRBD1. CDR1 is SGHRS, CDR2 YFSETQ, per germline. The V segment lost 4 bases and the J segment 0 bases; nucleotides outside the gene matches: 3. The CDR3 consists of 15 residues. In DNA, the CDR3 is TGCGCCAGCAGCGCAGGACAGGGGGCCTCCTACGAGCAGTACGTC. Its translation: CASSAGQGASYEQYV.

Judged by abundance, this clone is medium-sized. V is TRBV7-2 and J is TRBJ1-3; D is ambiguous. V was trimmed by 4 bases and J by 4 bases, leaving 11 bases between them. The CDR3 sequence is 14 residues long. In germline, CDR1 is SGHTA, CDR2 FQGNSA. The CDR3 DNA sequence: TGTGCCAGCAGCTCGGGAGGGAACGGAAACACCATATATTTT. Translation: CASSSGGNGNTIYF.

By its share, this clone is medium-sized. The chain employs TRBV3-1 (or the pseudogene TRBV3-2) and TRBJ2-1, with D unresolved. V shed 2 bases and J shed 3 bases, with 2 bases lying between them. Germline CDR1 LGHDT, CDR2 YNNKEL (reference sequence). The CDR3 totals 12 residues. DNA for the CDR3: TGTGCCAGCAGCCAAAGCTACAATGAGCAGTTCTTC. Protein product: CASSQSYNEQFF.

As DNA, the CDR3 is TGTGCCAGCAGCCTTAGACAGGGGGACACCGGGGAGCTGTTTTTT. Amino acid sequence: CASSLRQGDTGELFF. The rearrangement uses TRBV3-1 (or the pseudogene TRBV3-2) and TRBJ2-2, with 9 bases that match TRBD1. V lost 4 bases, J lost 3 bases, and 3 bases stayed unmatched. CDR1 LGHDT and CDR2 YNNKEL come from the germline V gene (reference sequence). The CDR3 has 15 residues.

This clone was counted between two and nine times. The V gene is TRBV25-1, the J gene TRBJ1-1; D gene unclear. The CDR3 sequence is 13 residues long. V was pared by 4 bases and J by 10 bases, with 16 bases between. Germline CDR1 MGHDK, CDR2 SYGVNS. The CDR3 loop reads CASSGPWPGSAFF. The CDR3, as DNA: TGTGCCAGCAGTGGACCCTGGCCGGGTTCAGCTTTCTTT.

This clone is medium-sized (0.01 to 0.1%) within its sample. The chain is built from TRBV23-1 and TRBJ2-7; D is perhaps TRBD2 (5 bases). TRBV23-1 is an ORF for which the function is uncertain. The CDR3 length is 15 residues. V shed 0 bases and J shed 0 bases, with 9 bases lying between them. Here the CDR3 DNA reads TGCGCCAGCAGTCAATCCACGGGGAGCTCCTACGAGCAGTACTTC. Its translation: CASSQSTGSSYEQYF.

The rearrangement uses TRBV7-3 and TRBJ2-2; D is unclear. Germline CDR1 is SGHTA and CDR2 is FQGTGA. The CDR3 covers 14 residues. V lost 5 bases to trimming and J lost 3 bases, with 10 bases between them. CDR3 coding DNA: TGTGCCAGCAGCACGGACGCCGACACCGGGGAGCTGTTTTTT. This translates into CASSTDADTGELFF.

Sample share makes this clone medium-sized (0.01 to 0.1%). This chain links TRBV19 with TRBJ1-5; 8 bases map to TRBD1. Per germline, CDR1 LNHDA and CDR2 SQIVND (reference sequence). CDR3 length: 14 amino acids. The V segment lost 6 bases and the J segment 2 bases; nucleotides outside the gene matches: 3. CDR3 region: CASSSGGGNQPQHF. CDR3 DNA sequence: TGTGCCAGTAGCTCAGGGGGCGGCAATCAGCCCCAGCATTTT.

This rearrangement joins TRBV19 to TRBJ1-5; D gene ambiguous. The V end was cut by 3 bases, the J end by 3 bases, with 6 bases between. This CDR3 contains 13 residues. Germline V gene lookup returns CDR1 LNHDA and CDR2 SQIVND (reference sequence). This CDR3 is CASSIAINQPQHF. CDR3 nucleotides: TGTGCCAGTAGTATCGCTATCAATCAGCCCCAGCATTTT.

This clone appeared a few times. The rearrangement uses TRBV7-2 and TRBJ1-2, with 10 positions matching TRBD1. Looked up from germline, CDR1 is SGHTA and CDR2 is FQGNSA. Losses at the gene ends were 5 bases for V and 7 bases for J; bases not matched to a gene: 10. This CDR3 is 15 amino acids long. The CDR3, as DNA: TGTGCCAGCAGCAGCGGGGGACAGGGGTTTGCTGGCTACACCTTC. Residues: CASSSGGQGFAGYTF.

In this sample, this clone is medium-sized (0.01 to 0.1%). The chain links TRBV9 to TRBJ2-1; perhaps TRBD2 as D (6 bases). Looked up from germline, CDR1 is SGDLS and CDR2 is YYNGEE. Trimming removed 0 bases from V and 2 bases from J, with 18 bases in between. The CDR3 is made up of 18 amino acids. The CDR3 sequence is CASSVGPDYTLTYNEQFF. Written as DNA, the CDR3 is TGTGCCAGCAGCGTAGGCCCGGACTACACCCTAACCTACAATGAGCAGTTCTTC.

The chain recombines TRBV7-2 with TRBJ2-3, with D possibly being TRBD1 or TRBD2 (5 bases each). This CDR3 region has 15 residues. Germline V gives CDR1 SGHTA, CDR2 FQGNSA. Trimming cost V 1 base and J 11 bases, with 19 bases left between them. CDR3 residues: CASSLEGTGTSLQYF. CDR3 in DNA: TGTGCCAGCAGCTTAGAGGGGACGGGGACCTCTTTGCAGTATTTT.

The V gene is TRBV19, the J gene TRBJ2-5, with D perhaps assigned TRBD1 or TRBD2 (7 bases each). The CDR3 runs 15 residues. Germline CDR1 is LNHDA and CDR2 is SQIVND (reference sequence). V shed 3 bases and J shed 5 bases, with 16 bases lying between them. The CDR3 is CASSIPNRGGETQYF. The CDR3 coding sequence is TGTGCCAGTAGTATTCCAAACAGGGGAGGGGAGACCCAGTACTTC.